A selection of T cell receptor beta chains follows, all from one sample in a study of T cell changes during pregnancy in multiple sclerosis. Sequencing was performed with immunoSEQ multiplex PCR; in TCRdb, only in-frame clones are kept and a portion is missing. The profile shows around 37,000 clones, 92% of them singletons. The sequences come from CD8+ T cells from peripheral blood mononuclear cells, collected before pregnancy. Source of these receptors: a female donor with multiple sclerosis, enrolled in a pregnancy study. Each CDR3 is given with its conserved first and last residue. The D gene is left open where the match is weak. For some rows the clone size is stated as once, few or many, or as a class when expanded; others skip it.

TRBJ2-7 - TRBV7-9 - TGTGCCAGCAGCCCGCCACCACTAGAAGGGTCTAACGAGCAGTACTTC CASSPPPLEGSNEQYF
TRBJ2-1 - TRBV19 - TGTGCCAGTAGTATAGCTAGCTACAATGAGCAGTTCTTC CASSIASYNEQFF
TRBJ1-6 - TRBV7-9 - TGTGCCAGCAGCTTCGGAGGGGTCGCTTATAATTCACCCCTCCACTTT CASSFGGVAYNSPLHF
TRBJ1-1 - TRBV28 TRBD1 TGTGCCAGCACCGACAGGGGGCGTATGGACACTGAAGCTTTCTTT CASTDRGRMDTEAFF
TRBJ2-7 once TRBV12-1 - TGTGCCAGCAGCTTCCCGCGGGAGGGAAGGACTCAGCAGTACTTC CASSFPREGRTQQYF
TRBJ2-5 - TRBV2 TRBD2 TGTGCCAGCAGGGCCCCGCAACTAGCGGGGGGGGAGACCCAGTACTTC CASRAPQLAGGETQYF
TRBJ1-4 few TRBV4-1 - TGCGCCAGCAGCCAGGTCCTCGGTGAAAAACTGTTTTTT CASSQVLGEKLFF
TRBJ1-2 - TRBV29-1 TRBD1 TGCAGCGTTGGGAGGACAGGGGTCCTCTATGGCTACACCTTC CSVGRTGVLYGYTF
TRBJ2-7 - TRBV5-4 - TGTGCCAGCAGCTTGTATAGAGGAACCTACTACGAGCAGTACTTC CASSLYRGTYYEQYF
TRBJ2-1 - TRBV5-1 TRBD2 TGCGCCAGCAGCCCGCGGTGGGGGAGCGGGGCGGATGAGCAGTTCTTC CASSPRWGSGADEQFF
TRBJ1-6 - TRBV4-2 - TGTGCCAGCAGCCACAGGACAGATAATTCACCCCTCCACTTT CASSHRTDNSPLHF
TRBJ2-7 once TRBV7-3 TRBD2 TGTGCCAGCAGCTTAGTACTAGCGGGATCCCACGAGCAGTACTTC CASSLVLAGSHEQYF
TRBJ2-5 once TRBV5-6 - TGTGCCAGCAGCTTGGCCGAGTACCAAGAGACCCAGTACTTC CASSLAEYQETQYF
TRBJ1-4 - TRBV2 - TGTGCCAGCATCAGAGCCGGGAAGCTAAATGAAAAACTGTTTTTT CASIRAGKLNEKLFF
TRBJ2-7 - TRBV27 TRBD1 TGTGCCAGCAGTTATGACAGGGGGGGTTACGAGCAGTACTTC CASSYDRGGYEQYF
TRBJ2-2 - TRBV6-6 - TGTGCCAGCAGTTTTGGGACACCGAACACCGGGGAGCTGTTTTTT CASSFGTPNTGELFF
TRBJ1-2 - TRBV27 - TGTGCCAGCAGTGATTCCAGGGATGGAGGCTACACCTTC CASSDSRDGGYTF
TRBJ2-5 - TRBV28 TRBD1 TGTGCCAGCAGTTTTCCGGTACAGGGGGCAGGAGGAGAGACCCAGTACTTC CASSFPVQGAGGETQYF
TRBJ2-7 - TRBV13 - TGTGCCAGCAGCTACTCCTACGAGCAGTACTTC CASSYSYEQYF
TRBJ2-4 - TRBV4-1 - TGCGCCAGCAGCCCCATTAGCGGAGAAGCCAAAAACATTCAGTACTTC CASSPISGEAKNIQYF
TRBJ2-7 - TRBV10-3 - TGTGCCAGCAGTGAATTTGGGGGGAACGAGCAGTACTTC CASSEFGGNEQYF
TRBJ2-1 - TRBV6-5 TRBD2 TGTGCCAGCACGACTAGCGGGACCCCAAACAATGAGCAGTTCTTC CASTTSGTPNNEQFF
TRBJ2-1 - TRBV7-9 TRBD2 TGTGCCAGCAGCTTAGCGGGCCCTAGCGGCTACAATGAGCAGTTCTTC CASSLAGPSGYNEQFF
TRBJ2-2 - TRBV27 TRBD1 TGTGCCAGCGAATCAAGTCCCGGGACAGGGAACACCGGGGAGCTGTTTTTT CASESSPGTGNTGELFF
TRBJ1-1 - TRBV30 TRBD1 TGTGCCTGGAGTAAAGGACAGGGAATGAGCACTGAAGCTTTCTTT CAWSKGQGMSTEAFF
TRBJ1-5 - TRBV6-5 - TGTGCCAGCAGTCTTTTCGGGGATCAGCCCCAGCATTTT CASSLFGDQPQHF
TRBJ2-7 once TRBV4-1 TRBD1 TGCGCCAGCAGGGGACAGGACAACGAGCAGTACTTC CASRGQDNEQYF
TRBJ2-3 - TRBV9 TRBD2 TGTGCCAGCAGCGCTAGCGGGGGGATCACAGATACGCAGTATTTT CASSASGGITDTQYF
TRBJ1-4 - TRBV10-2 - TGCGCCAGCAGGACAGAGCCGAATGAAAAACTGTTTTTT CASRTEPNEKLFF
TRBJ2-7 - TRBV27 TRBD1 TGTGCCAGCAGTTCGGACAGGGCCCACGAGCAGTACTTC CASSSDRAHEQYF
TRBJ2-1 - TRBV5-6 TRBD2 TGTGCCAGCAGCTTGTCTTGGGACTACAATGGGCAGTTCTTC CASSLSWDYNGQFF
TRBJ2-1 - TRBV10-1 - TGCGCCAGCAGTGAACGACTACCTTACAATGAGCAGTTCTTC CASSERLPYNEQFF
TRBJ2-7 - TRBV6-5 - TGTGCCAGCATACGGGAACCCTACGAGCAGTACTTC CASIREPYEQYF
TRBJ2-5 - TRBV9 - TGTGCCAGCAGCGGGGGAGGAGACCAAGAGACCCAGTACTTC CASSGGGDQETQYF
TRBJ2-7 - TRBV5-1 - TGCGCCAGCAGCTCAACCTTTAAACACAGCTCCTACGAGCAGTACTTC CASSSTFKHSSYEQYF
TRBJ2-5 - TRBV13 TRBD2 TGTGCCAGCAGCTTGGGACTAGCGGGGGTACAAGAGACCCAGTACTTC CASSLGLAGVQETQYF
TRBJ2-7 - TRBV28 - TGTGCCAGCAGGCCCCTTAAGACTGACTACGAGCAGTACTTC CASRPLKTDYEQYF
TRBJ1-5 - TRBV9 - TGTGCCAGCAGCCCAGGGAGGGTCAATCAGCCCCAGCATTTT CASSPGRVNQPQHF
TRBJ1-2 - TRBV4-1 - TGCGCCAGCAGCGTACTCCCCCCGGGACAAACTTCGGATGGCTACACCTTC CASSVLPPGQTSDGYTF
TRBJ2-1 - TRBV6-1 - TGTGCCAGCAGTGAAGTACTAGAGGTGGGTGAGCAGTTCTTC CASSEVLEVGEQFF
TRBJ2-1 - TRBV18 TRBD2 TGTGCCAGCTCACCACCGTCTGGCGGGAGTAGCAATGAGCAGTTCTTC CASSPPSGGSSNEQFF
TRBJ2-2 - TRBV7-2 - TGTGCCAGCAGCCCATCCCCCCGGACAATCCGGGTCACCGGGGAGCTGTTTTTT CASSPSPRTIRVTGELFF
TRBJ1-4 - TRBV4-1 - TGCGCCAGCAGCCAAGATCGGGGGGTACGGGAAAAACTGTTTTTT CASSQDRGVREKLFF
TRBJ1-1 - TRBV4-1 TRBD1 TGCGCCAGCAGCCCGACAGGGGGGCTGAACACTGAAGCTTTCTTT CASSPTGGLNTEAFF
TRBJ2-7 - TRBV10-3 - TGTGCCATCAGGTGGGAGGGGGGAGCCTACGAGCAGTACTTC CAIRWEGGAYEQYF
TRBJ2-7 - TRBV19 TRBD1 TGTGCCAGTAGAGGGGCCGGGACAGCCTACGAGCAGTACTTC CASRGAGTAYEQYF
TRBJ1-2 - TRBV30 TRBD1 TGTGCCTGGAGTGAAGGACAGGCACCCTATGGCTACACCTTC CAWSEGQAPYGYTF
TRBJ2-1 - TRBV9 - TGTGCCAGCAGCGCCTTCGGTGGTGAGCAGTTCTTC CASSAFGGEQFF
TRBJ2-7 - TRBV18 - TGTGCCAGCTCACTGGACAAGGAATACGAGCAGTACTTC CASSLDKEYEQYF
TRBJ2-7 once TRBV9 TRBD2 TGTGCCAGCAGCTTGACTAGCGGGGTCTACGAGCAGTACTTC CASSLTSGVYEQYF
TRBJ2-4 few TRBV6-6 TRBD1 TGTGCCAGCAGTCAGGACAGGGGTAACATTCAGTACTTC CASSQDRGNIQYF
TRBJ2-1 - TRBV5-1 TRBD2 TGCGCCAGCAGCGAGGTCCCTAGCGGCCTCGATGAGCAGTTCTTC CASSEVPSGLDEQFF
TRBJ1-1 - TRBV30 - TGTGCCTGGAGTCAACAGGTGAACACTGAAGCTTTCTTT CAWSQQVNTEAFF
TRBJ2-7 - TRBV5-4 - TGTGCCAGCAGCTTGACTGTATTAAGCCACGAGCAGTACTTC CASSLTVLSHEQYF
TRBJ2-3 - TRBV5-1 TRBD1 TGCGCCAGCTGGGTAGGGGGCATGGGGTTGGCAGATACGCAGTATTTT CASWVGGMGLADTQYF
TRBJ2-1 - TRBV7-3 TRBD2 TGTGCCAGCAGTTCTAGCGGGAGTGCCCATGAGCAGTTCTTC CASSSSGSAHEQFF
TRBJ2-1 - TRBV4-1 - TGCGCCAGCAAAGTGCTGAGCTCCTACAATGAGCAGTTCTTC CASKVLSSYNEQFF